This T cell receptor (beta chain) is drawn from a study of T-cell memory formation after mild COVID-19. Study-level background: Largely, TCR clusters stayed within a single donor. General study results and limits: That cross-reactive memory joined was suggested by some responding clones appearing in pre-infection memory. Day 15 to 85 contracting clones showed balanced CD4/CD8; later expanders leaned CD4+.

Germline CDR1 reads DFQATT; CDR2 reads SNEGSKA (reference sequence). The V gene lost 2 bases and the J gene lost 5 bases, with 10 bases spanning the gap. The CDR3 extends over 12 amino acids. TCRdb reprocessed the 5' RACE reads via MiXCR and lists one record per CDR3 protein. This sample has hundreds of thousands of distinct CDR3 sequences, with around a fifth found just once. This clonotype was seen many times. Antigen specificity is unknown. The source of this sequence is a man aged 18 to 35 who had mild COVID-19 (a few samples of this study predate the infection). Cell type and time point are not known. The chain employs TRBV20-1 and TRBJ2-7; D unresolved. Sequenced sample: PBMCs or a T cell subset sorted from them (not recorded which). This chain's CDR3 is CSARSGLHEQYF. CDR3 DNA: TGCAGTGCTAGATCTGGTCTCCACGAGCAGTACTTC.